This T cell receptor (beta chain) was sequenced in a study of blood T cell repertoires in COVID-19. Study at large: The United States, Italy and Spain provided the acute and convalescent COVID-19 samples. T cells, B-cell-depleted T cells, or PBMCs supplied cDNA or gDNA.

Method: immunoSEQ multiplex PCR; TCRdb's copy keeps in-frame clones and lacks some. In the table there are around 250,000 clones, roughly 80% of which are singletons. V lost 4 bases to trimming and J lost 2 bases; unmatched junction nucleotides: 3. Per the germline V gene, CDR1 is MNHEY and CDR2 is SVGAGI. The CDR3 spans 16 residues. The material sequenced was PBMCs or T cells enriched from blood (not recorded which). The receptor was isolated from a man aged 25 to 45 with acute COVID-19. The chain employs TRBV6-5 and TRBJ2-2, with 11 bases matching TRBD2. The CDR3 is CASSFGTSGNTGELFF. The CDR3 coding sequence is TGTGCCAGCAGTTTTGGGACTAGCGGAAACACCGGGGAGCTGTTTTTT.